This TCR beta chain comes out of a study of CD8+CD57+ T cells in acquired aplastic anemia. This CDR3 has 15 residues. Germline-derived CDR1 and CDR2 are MNHNS and SASEGT. Trimming removed 8 bases from V and 4 bases from J, with 20 bases in between. The sample holds many counts of this clonotype. It was genomic DNA that served as the template for profiling TCR beta VDJ and CDR3. One entry per CDR3 protein results from TCRdb running MiXCR on the reads. The sample gives 250,000 to 300,000 distinct CDR3 sequences, 55% to 65% of which show up once; 6.5% to 10% is in the top ten. The material sequenced was sorted CD4+, CD8+, or CD8+CD57+ T cells (not recorded which) from PBMCs. This sequence joins TRBV6-1 and TRBJ1-2; weak D call: TRBD1 (6 bases). This receptor was identified in a human donor with severe aplastic anemia or a healthy control (not recorded which). The CDR3 loop is CASQAWGAGGYGYTF. The CDR3 coding sequence is TGTGCCAGCCAAGCCTGGGGGGCCGGGGGCTATGGCTACACCTTC.